The entry below gives a single T cell receptor beta chain sequence along with its context. CDR1 and CDR2 from the germline V gene are MNHNY and SVGAGI (reference sequence). The CDR3 consists of 13 residues. V was clipped by 6 bases and J by 6 bases, with 14 bases between them. This entry is derived from a study of blood T cell repertoires in COVID-19. Study in general: Sites in the United States, Italy and Spain provided acute and convalescent COVID-19 samples. T cells, B-cell-depleted T cells, or PBMCs supplied cDNA or gDNA.

As originally analysed: The assay estimated nucleated cells by amplifying reference gene primers. Libraries were prepared by immunoSEQ multiplex PCR; TCRdb keeps only in-frame clonotypes and omits some of them. D and trimming come from the DNA, and the V and J calls and clone size come from that table. The table shows around 300,000 clones, with around four fifths occurring only once. The receptor was derived from a woman between 45 and 65 years old with active or convalescent COVID-19. Input material: peripheral blood. This chain links TRBV6-6 with TRBJ1-2; D is unclear. In DNA, the CDR3 is TGTGCCAGCAGCCCCGTCGCCCGGGATGGCTACACCTTC. Amino acid sequence: CASSPVARDGYTF.